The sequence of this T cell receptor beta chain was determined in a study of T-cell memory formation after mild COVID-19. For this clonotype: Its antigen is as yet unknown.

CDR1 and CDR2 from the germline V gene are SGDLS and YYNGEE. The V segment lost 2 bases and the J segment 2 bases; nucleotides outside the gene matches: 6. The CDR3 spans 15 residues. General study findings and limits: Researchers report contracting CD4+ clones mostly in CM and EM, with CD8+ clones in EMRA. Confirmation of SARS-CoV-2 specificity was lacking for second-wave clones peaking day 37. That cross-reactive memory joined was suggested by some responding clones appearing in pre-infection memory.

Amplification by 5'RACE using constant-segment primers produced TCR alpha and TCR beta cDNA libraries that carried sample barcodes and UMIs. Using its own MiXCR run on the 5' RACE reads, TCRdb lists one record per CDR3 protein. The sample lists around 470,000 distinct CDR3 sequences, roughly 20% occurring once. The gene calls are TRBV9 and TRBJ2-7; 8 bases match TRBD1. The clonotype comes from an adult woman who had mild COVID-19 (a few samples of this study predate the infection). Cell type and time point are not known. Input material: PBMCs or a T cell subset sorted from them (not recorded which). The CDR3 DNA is TGTGCCAGCAGCGTGAGTGGACAGGGCGCCTACGAGCAGTACTTC. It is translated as CASSVSGQGAYEQYF.